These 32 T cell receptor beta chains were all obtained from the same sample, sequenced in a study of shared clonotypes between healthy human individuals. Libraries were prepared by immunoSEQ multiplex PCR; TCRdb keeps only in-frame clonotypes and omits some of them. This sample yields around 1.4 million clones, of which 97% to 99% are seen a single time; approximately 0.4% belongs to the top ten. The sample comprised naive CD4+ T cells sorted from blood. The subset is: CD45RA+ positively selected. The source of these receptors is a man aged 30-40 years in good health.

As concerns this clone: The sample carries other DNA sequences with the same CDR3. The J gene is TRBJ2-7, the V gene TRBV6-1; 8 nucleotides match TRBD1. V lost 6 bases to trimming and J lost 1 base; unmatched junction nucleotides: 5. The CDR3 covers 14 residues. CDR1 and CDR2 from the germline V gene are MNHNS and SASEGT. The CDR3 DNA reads TGTGCCAGCAGCTCAGGACAGGGATCCTACGAGCAGTACTTC. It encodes CASSSGQGSYEQYF.

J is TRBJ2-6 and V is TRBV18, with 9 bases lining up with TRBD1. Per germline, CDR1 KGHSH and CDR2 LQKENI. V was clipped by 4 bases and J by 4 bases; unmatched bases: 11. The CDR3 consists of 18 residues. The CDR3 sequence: CASSLTGGATSGANVLTF. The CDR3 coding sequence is TGTGCCAGCTCACTTACAGGGGGCGCAACATCCGGGGCCAACGTCCTGACTTTC.

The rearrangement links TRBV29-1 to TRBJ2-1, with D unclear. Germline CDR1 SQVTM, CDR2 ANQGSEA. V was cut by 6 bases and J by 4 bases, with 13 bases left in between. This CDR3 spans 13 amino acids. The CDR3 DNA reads TGCAGCGTCTCTCAACGGTTATACAATGAGCAGTTCTTC. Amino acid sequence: CSVSQRLYNEQFF.

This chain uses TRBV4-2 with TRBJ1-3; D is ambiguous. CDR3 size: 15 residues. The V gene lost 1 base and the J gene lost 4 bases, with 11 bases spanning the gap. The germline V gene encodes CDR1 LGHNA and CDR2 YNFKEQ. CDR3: CASSQVGPLGNTIYF. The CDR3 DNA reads TGTGCCAGCAGCCAAGTTGGACCCCTCGGAAACACCATATATTTT.

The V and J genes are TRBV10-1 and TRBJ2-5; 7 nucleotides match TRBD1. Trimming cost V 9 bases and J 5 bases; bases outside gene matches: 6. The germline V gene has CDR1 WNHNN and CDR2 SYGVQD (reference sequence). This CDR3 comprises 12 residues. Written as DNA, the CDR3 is TGCGCCAGGACAGGGTGCCCGGAGACCCAGTACTTC. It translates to CARTGCPETQYF.

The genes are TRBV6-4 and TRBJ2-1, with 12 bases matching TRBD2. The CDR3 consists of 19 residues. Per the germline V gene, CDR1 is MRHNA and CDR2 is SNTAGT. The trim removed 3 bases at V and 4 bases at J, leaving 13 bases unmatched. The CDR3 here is CASSEVLLAGGPIYNEQFF. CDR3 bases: TGTGCCAGCAGTGAAGTGTTACTAGCGGGAGGTCCCATTTACAATGAGCAGTTCTTC.

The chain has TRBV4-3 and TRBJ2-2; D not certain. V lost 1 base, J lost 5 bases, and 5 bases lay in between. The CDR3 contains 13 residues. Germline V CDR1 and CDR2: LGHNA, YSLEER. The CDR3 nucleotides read TGCGCCAGCAGCCAAGCCCGTACCGGGGAGCTGTTTTTT. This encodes CASSQARTGELFF.

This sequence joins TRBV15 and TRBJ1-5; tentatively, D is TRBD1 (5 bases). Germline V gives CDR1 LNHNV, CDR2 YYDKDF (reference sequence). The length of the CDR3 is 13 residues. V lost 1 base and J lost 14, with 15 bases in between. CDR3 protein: CATSRATQGFKHF. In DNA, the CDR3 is TGTGCCACCAGCAGAGCGACCCAGGGATTTAAGCATTTT.

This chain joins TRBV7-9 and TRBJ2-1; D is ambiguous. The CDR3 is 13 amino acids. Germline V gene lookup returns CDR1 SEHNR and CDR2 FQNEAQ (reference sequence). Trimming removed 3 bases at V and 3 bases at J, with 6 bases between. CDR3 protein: CASSFQFYNEQFF. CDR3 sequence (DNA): TGTGCCAGCAGCTTCCAATTCTACAATGAGCAGTTCTTC. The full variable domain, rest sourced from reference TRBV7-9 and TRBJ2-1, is DTGVSQNPRHKITKRGQNVTFRCDPISEHNRLYWYRQTLGQGPEFLTYFQNEAQLEKSRLLSDRFSAERPKGSFSTLEIQRTEQGDSAMYLCASSFQFYNEQFFGPGTRLTVL.

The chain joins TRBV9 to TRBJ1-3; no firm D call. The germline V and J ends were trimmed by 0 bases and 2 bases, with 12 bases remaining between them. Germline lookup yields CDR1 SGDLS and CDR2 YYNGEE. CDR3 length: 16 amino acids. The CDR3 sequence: CASSVDGRPTGNTIYF. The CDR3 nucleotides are TGTGCCAGCAGCGTAGACGGCAGACCTACTGGAAACACCATATATTTT.

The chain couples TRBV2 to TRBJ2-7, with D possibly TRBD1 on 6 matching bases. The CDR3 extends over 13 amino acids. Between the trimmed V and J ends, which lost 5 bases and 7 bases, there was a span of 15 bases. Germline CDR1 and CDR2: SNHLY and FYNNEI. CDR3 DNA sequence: TGTGCCAGCAGTCTTTCATGGCAGGGGGAGCAGTACTTC. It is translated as CASSLSWQGEQYF.

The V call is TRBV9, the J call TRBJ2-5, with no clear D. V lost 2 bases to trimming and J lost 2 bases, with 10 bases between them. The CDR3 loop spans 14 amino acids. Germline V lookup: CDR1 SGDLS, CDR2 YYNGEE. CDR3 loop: CASSVMDGQETQYF. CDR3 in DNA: TGTGCCAGCAGCGTTATGGACGGTCAAGAGACCCAGTACTTC.

This chain's CDR3 is CASSLDGATHNEQFF. The DNA for the CDR3 is TGTGCCAGCAGCTTAGACGGGGCTACTCACAATGAGCAGTTCTTC. The V gene is TRBV11-2, the J gene TRBJ2-1; tentatively, D is TRBD1 or TRBD2 (5 bases each). The CDR3 contains 15 residues. Germline V gene sequence: CDR1 SGHAT, CDR2 FQNNGV. Trimming left V 0 bases short and J 5 bases short, with 11 bases between.

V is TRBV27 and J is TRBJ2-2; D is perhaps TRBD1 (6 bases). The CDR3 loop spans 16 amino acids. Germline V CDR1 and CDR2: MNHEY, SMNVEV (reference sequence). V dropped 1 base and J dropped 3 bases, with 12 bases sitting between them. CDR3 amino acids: CASSLWAGVDTGELFF. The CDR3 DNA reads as TGTGCCAGCAGTTTATGGGCAGGGGTTGACACCGGGGAGCTGTTTTTT.

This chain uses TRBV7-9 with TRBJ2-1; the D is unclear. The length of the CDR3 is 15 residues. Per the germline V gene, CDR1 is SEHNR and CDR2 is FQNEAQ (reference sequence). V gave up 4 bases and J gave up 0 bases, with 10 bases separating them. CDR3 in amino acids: CASSSYALSYNEQFF. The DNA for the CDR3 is TGTGCCAGCAGCTCATATGCCCTCTCCTACAATGAGCAGTTCTTC.

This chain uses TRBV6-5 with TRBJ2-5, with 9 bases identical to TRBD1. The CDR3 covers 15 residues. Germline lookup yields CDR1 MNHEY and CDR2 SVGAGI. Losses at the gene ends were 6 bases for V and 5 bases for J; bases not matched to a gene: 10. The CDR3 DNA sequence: TGTGCCAGCAGCCCACAGGGGGCGAAAATGGAGACCCAGTACTTC. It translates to CASSPQGAKMETQYF.

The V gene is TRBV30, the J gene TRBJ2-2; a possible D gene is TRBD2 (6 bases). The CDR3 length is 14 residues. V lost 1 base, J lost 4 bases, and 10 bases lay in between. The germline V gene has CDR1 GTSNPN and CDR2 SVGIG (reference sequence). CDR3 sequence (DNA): TGTGCCTGGAGTGCCCTAGCGCTCACCGGGGAGCTGTTTTTT. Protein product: CAWSALALTGELFF.

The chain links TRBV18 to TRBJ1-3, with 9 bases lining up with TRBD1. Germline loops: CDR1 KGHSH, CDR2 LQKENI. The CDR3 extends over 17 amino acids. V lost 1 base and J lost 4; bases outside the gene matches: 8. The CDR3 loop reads CASSPLRQGVIGNTIYF. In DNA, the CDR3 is TGTGCCAGCTCACCACTTCGACAGGGGGTTATAGGAAACACCATATATTTT.

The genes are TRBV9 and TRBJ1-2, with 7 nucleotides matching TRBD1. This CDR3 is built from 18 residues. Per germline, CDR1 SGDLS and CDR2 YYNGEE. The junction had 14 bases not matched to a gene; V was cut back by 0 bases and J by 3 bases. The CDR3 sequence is CASSVEPALGQIYYGYTF. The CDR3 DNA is TGTGCCAGCAGCGTAGAGCCCGCGCTGGGACAGATATACTATGGCTACACCTTC.

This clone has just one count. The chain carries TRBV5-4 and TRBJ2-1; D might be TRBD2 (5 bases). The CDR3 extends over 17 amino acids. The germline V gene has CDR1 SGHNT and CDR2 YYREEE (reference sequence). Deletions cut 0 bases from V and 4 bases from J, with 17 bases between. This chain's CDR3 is CASSLGLAPDVYNEQFF. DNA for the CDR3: TGTGCCAGCAGCTTGGGGCTAGCCCCGGATGTATACAATGAGCAGTTCTTC.

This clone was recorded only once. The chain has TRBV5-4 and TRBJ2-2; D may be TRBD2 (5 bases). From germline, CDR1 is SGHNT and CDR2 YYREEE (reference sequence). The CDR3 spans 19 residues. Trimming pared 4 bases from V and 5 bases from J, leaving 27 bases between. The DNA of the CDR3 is TGTGCCAGCAGCGATAATGAGGGAAGACCGGGAAGTCGAACCGGGGAGCTGTTTTTT. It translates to CASSDNEGRPGSRTGELFF.

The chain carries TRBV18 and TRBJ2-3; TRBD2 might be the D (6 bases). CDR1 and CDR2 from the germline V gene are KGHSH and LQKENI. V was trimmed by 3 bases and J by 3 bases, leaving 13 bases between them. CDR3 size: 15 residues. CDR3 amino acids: CASSPKRVATDTQYF. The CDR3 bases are TGTGCCAGCTCACCCAAGCGGGTTGCAACAGATACGCAGTATTTT.

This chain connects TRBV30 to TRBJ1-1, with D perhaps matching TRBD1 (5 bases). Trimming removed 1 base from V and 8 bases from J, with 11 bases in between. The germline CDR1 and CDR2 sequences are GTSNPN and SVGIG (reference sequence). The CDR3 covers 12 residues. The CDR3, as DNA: TGTGCCTGGAGTGCTGATACAGGCGAAGCTTTCTTT. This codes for CAWSADTGEAFF.

CDR3 loop: CSVALTGYEQYF. CDR3 DNA: TGCAGCGTTGCCCTGACAGGCTACGAGCAGTACTTC. The V call is TRBV29-1, the J call TRBJ2-7, with D possibly matching TRBD1 (6 bases). This CDR3 contains 12 residues. Germline V gene lookup returns CDR1 SQVTM and CDR2 ANQGSEA. The germline V and J ends were trimmed by 4 bases and 3 bases, with 10 bases remaining between them.

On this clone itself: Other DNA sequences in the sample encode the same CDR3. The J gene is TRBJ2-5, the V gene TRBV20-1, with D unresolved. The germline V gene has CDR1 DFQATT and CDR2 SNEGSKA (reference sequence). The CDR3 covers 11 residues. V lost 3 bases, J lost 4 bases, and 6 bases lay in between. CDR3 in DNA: TGCAGTGCTAGCTTAGGAGAGACCCAGTACTTC. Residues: CSASLGETQYF.

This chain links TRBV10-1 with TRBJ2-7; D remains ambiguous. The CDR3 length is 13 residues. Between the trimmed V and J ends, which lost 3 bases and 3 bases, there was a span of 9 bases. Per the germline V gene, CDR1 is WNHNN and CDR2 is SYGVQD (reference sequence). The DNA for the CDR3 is TGCGCCAGCAGTGATAGGGAAGGCTACGAGCAGTACTTC. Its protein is CASSDREGYEQYF.

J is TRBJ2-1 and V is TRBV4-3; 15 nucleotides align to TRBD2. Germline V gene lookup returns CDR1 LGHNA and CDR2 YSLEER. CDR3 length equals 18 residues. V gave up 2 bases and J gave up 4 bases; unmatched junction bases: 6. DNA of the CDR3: TGCGCCAGCAGCCAAAGCCTAGGGACTAGCGGGAGGTACAATGAGCAGTTCTTC. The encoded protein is CASSQSLGTSGRYNEQFF.

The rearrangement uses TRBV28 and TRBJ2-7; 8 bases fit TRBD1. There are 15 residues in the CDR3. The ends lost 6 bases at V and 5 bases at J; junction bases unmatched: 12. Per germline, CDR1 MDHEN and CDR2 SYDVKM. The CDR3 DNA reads TGTGCCAGCAGAGTCCAATCGACAGGGGACGACGAGCAGTACTTC. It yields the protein CASRVQSTGDDEQYF.

The CDR3 spells CASSRASEEQYF. CDR3 sequence (DNA): TGTGCCAGCAGCCGAGCCTCAGAGGAGCAGTACTTC. The chain has TRBV7-2 and TRBJ2-7; D unresolved. This CDR3 has 12 amino acids. With 5 bases removed from V and 7 bases from J, the gap between germline ends came to 12 bases. The germline V gene encodes CDR1 SGHTA and CDR2 FQGNSA.

DNA for the CDR3: TGTGCCAGCAGCCTTGGGGGTCCCTCCTACAATGAGCAGTTCTTC. This sequence encodes CASSLGGPSYNEQFF. This chain uses TRBV14 with TRBJ2-1; D might be TRBD1 or TRBD2, each matching 5 bases. The CDR3 covers 15 residues. CDR1 and CDR2 from the germline V gene are SGHDN and FVKESK. Trimming left V 4 bases short and J 0 bases short, with 10 bases between.

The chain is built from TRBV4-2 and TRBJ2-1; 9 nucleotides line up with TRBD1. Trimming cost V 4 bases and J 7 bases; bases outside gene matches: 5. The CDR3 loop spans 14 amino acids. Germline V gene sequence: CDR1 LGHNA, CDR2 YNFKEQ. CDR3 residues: CASSPHRGRNEQFF. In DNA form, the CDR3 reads TGTGCCAGCAGCCCACACAGGGGGCGGAATGAGCAGTTCTTC.

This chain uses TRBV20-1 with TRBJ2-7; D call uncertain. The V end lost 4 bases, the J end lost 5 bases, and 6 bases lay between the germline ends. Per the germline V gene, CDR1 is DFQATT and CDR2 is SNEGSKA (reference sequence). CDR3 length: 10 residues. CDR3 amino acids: CSATRHEQYF. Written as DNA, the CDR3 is TGCAGTGCTACCCGCCACGAGCAGTACTTC.